This T cell receptor (beta chain) was identified during a study of CD8 T cell repertoires and HIV-1 epitope variants. Worth noting for this clone: Its cognate antigen is unknown. Other DNA sequences in the same sample also yield this CDR3.

Clones were read by immunoSEQ multiplex PCR, and TCRdb kept only the in-frame ones, dropping some. The sample carries 3,300 or so clones, almost 70% recorded once. The CDR3 consists of 13 residues. V was cut by 5 bases and J by 4 bases, with 9 bases left in between. Germline loops: CDR1 SGHTA, CDR2 FQGNSA. The origin of this receptor is a male donor with HIV. The chain recombines TRBV7-2 with TRBJ1-5; D is ambiguous. The sequenced sample consisted of cultured CD8+ T cells derived from PBMCs. The CDR3 reads CASSLRPNQPQHF. The CDR3 region has the DNA TGTGCCAGCAGCCTTCGACCTAATCAGCCCCAGCATTTT.